This T cell receptor (beta chain) was documented in a study of OX40 agonist ivuxolimab in advanced cancers. Whole-study context: With a range of roughly 20 to 85, age averaged approximately 60 years, and about 80% were male. Earlier anti-PD-1, anti-PD-L1 or anti-CTLA-4 therapy was permitted; 30% to 45% had received some. Study-wide results and caveats: CD4+ and CD8+ T cells in blood underwent clonal expansion by week 6 at 0.1 to 3.0 mg/kg.

Researchers took blood at baseline, on cycle 4 day 1, and on cycle 7 day 1. This table comes from immunoSEQ multiplex PCR, and its TCRdb copy is limited to in-frame clones, with some not included. Of tens of thousands of clones in the sample, around 91% are singletons; the top ten hold roughly 11%. In germline, CDR1 is SGHRS, CDR2 YFSETQ. There are 16 residues in the CDR3. Trimming left V 0 bases short and J 4 bases short, with 16 bases between. As for this clone: The antigen remains unidentified.

The sequencing used CD4+ or CD8+ T cells sorted from blood, collected in a trial of the OX40 agonist ivuxolimab. The receptor was isolated from an adult with an advanced solid tumor such as melanoma, head and neck, liver or kidney cancer. V gene TRBV5-1 combines with J gene TRBJ1-2; the D gene is possibly TRBD1 (6 bases). CDR3 bases: TGCGCCAGCAGCTTGGCCAGGGGAGGGTCTGGCTATGGCTACACCTTC. Translated: CASSLARGGSGYGYTF.